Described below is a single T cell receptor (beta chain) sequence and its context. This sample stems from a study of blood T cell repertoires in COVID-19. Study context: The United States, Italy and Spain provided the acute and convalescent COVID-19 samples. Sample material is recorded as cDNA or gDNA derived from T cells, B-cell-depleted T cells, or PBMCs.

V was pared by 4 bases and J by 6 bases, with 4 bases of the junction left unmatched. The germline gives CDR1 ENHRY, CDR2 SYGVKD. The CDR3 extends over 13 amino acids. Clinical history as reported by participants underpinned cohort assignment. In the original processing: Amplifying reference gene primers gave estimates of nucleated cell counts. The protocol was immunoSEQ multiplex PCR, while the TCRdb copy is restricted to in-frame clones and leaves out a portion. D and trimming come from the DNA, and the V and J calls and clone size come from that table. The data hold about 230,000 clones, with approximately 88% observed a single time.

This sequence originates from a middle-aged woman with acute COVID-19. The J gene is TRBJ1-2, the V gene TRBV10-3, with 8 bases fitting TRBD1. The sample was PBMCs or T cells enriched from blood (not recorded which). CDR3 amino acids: CAISGTGSDGYTF. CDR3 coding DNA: TGTGCCATCAGTGGGACAGGGTCGGATGGCTACACCTTC.